This TCR beta chain came from a study of T cells in Graves' hyperthyroidism and ophthalmopathy. Researchers amplified the TCR beta CDR3 regions from RNA transcripts. First-round RT-PCR targeting the TCR CDR3 was performed with the HTBI primer set. Each CDR3 protein is one row after TCRdb ran MiXCR on the multiplex PCR reads. Among about 560,000 distinct CDR3 sequences listed, 16% were seen once. This CDR3 region has 13 residues. Germline assignment: CDR1 ENHRY and CDR2 SYGVKD. The V end lost 5 bases, the J end lost 1 base, and 8 bases lay between the germline ends. Graves' hyperthyroidism was deemed stable given no ophthalmopathy progression within 18 months. Diagnosis rested on symptoms, serum thyroxine and TRAb, thyroid ultrasound, and orbital computed tomography.

Sequenced sample: blood. The receptor's source is a woman aged 18 to 35 with Graves' hyperthyroidism. The V and J genes are TRBV10-3 and TRBJ1-1, with no clear D. The CDR3 reads CAISKQRNTEAFF. The CDR3 DNA reads TGTGCCATCAGTAAACAAAGGAACACTGAAGCTTTCTTT.